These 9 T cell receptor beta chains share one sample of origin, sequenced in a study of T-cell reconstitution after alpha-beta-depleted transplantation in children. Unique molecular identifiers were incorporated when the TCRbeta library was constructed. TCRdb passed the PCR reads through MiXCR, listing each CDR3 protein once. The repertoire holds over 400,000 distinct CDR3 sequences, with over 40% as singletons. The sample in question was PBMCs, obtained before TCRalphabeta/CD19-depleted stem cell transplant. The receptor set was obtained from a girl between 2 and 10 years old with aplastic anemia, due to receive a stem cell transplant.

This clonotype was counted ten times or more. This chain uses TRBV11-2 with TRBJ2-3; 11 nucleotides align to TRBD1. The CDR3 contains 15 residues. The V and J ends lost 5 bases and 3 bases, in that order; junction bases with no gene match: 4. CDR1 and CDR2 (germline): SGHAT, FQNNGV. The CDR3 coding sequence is TGTGCCAGCAGCCTGGGGACAGGGGGGACAGATACGCAGTATTTT. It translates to CASSLGTGGTDTQYF.

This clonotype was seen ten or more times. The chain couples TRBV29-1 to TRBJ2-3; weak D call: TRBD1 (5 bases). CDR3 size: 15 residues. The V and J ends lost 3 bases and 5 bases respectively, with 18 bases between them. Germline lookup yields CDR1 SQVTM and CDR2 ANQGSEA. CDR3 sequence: CSVDSPREGLDTQYF. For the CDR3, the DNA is TGCAGCGTTGATTCCCCCAGGGAAGGTCTAGATACGCAGTATTTT.

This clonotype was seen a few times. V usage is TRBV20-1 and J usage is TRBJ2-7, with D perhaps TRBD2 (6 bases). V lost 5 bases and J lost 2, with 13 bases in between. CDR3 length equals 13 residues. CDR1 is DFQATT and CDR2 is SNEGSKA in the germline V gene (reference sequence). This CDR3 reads CSAHPTSAYEQYF. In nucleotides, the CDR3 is TGCAGTGCTCATCCGACTAGTGCCTACGAGCAGTACTTC.

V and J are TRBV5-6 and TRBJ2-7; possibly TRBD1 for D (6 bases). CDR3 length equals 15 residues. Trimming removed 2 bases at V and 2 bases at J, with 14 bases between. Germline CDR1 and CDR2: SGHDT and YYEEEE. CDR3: CASSFRGFPPYEQYF. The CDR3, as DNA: TGTGCCAGCAGCTTCAGGGGATTTCCCCCCTACGAGCAGTACTTC. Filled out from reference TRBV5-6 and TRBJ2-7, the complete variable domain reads DAGVTQSPTHLIKTRGQQVTLRCSPKSGHDTVSWYQQALGQGPQFIFQYYEEEERQRGNFPDRFSGHQFPNYSSELNVNALLLGDSALYLCASSFRGFPPYEQYFGPGTRLTVT.

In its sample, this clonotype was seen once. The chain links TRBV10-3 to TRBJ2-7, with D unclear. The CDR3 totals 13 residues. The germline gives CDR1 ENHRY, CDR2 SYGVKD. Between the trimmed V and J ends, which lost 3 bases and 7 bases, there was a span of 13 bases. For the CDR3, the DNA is TGTGCCATCAGTGATCTGGGCCCTGGTGAGCAGTACTTC. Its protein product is CAISDLGPGEQYF.

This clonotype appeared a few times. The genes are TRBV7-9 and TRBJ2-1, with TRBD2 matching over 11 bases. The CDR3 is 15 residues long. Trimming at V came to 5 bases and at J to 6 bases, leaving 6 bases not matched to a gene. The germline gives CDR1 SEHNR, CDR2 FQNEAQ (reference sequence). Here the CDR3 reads CASSQGLAVGNEQFF. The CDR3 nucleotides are TGTGCCAGCAGCCAGGGACTAGCGGTCGGCAATGAGCAGTTCTTC.

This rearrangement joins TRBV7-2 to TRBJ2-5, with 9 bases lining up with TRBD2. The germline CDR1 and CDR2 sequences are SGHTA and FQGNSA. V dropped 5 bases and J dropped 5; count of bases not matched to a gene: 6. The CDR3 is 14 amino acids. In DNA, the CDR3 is TGTGCCAGCAGCCTGGGACTAGCATTTGAGACCCAGTACTTC. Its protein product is CASSLGLAFETQYF.

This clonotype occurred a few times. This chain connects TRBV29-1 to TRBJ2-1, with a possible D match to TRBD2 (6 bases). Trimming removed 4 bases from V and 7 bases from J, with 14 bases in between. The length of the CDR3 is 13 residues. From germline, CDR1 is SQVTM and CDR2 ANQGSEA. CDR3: CSVGGRSWNEQFF. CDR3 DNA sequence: TGCAGCGTTGGAGGGAGGAGTTGGAATGAGCAGTTCTTC.

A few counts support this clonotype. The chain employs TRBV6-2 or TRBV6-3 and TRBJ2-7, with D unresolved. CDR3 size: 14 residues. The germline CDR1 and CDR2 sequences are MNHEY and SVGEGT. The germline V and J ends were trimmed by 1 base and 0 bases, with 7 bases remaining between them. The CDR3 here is CASSYFGLSYEQYF. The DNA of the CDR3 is TGTGCCAGCAGTTACTTTGGCCTCTCCTACGAGCAGTACTTC.